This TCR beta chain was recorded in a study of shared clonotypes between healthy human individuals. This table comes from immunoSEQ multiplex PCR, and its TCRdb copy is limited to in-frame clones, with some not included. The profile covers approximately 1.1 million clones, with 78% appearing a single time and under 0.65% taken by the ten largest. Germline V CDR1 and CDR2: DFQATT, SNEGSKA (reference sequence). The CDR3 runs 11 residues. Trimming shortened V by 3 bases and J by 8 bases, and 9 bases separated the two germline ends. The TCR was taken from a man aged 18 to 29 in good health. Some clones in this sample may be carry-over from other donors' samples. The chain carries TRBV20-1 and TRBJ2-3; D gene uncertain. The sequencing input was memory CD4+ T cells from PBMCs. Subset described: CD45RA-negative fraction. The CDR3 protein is CSASWLGTQYF. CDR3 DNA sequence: TGCAGTGCTAGCTGGCTGGGTACGCAGTATTTT.